This entry describes one T cell receptor beta chain. Its antigen is unidentified. This sample was included in a study of monozygotic twins with inflammatory bowel disease. Study-level points and caveats: Similarity of repertoires did not differ between concordant and discordant twins, possibly from limited power.

UMIs were attached via template switching, each with a 6-nucleotide sample barcode. TCRdb reanalyzed the 5' RACE reads, giving one entry per CDR3 protein sequence and no DNA. The sample includes approximately 420,000 distinct CDR3 sequences. The CDR3 sequence is 17 residues long. Germline CDR1 and CDR2: SGHRS and YFSETQ. The sample consisted of blood. The clonotype comes from a human donor with ulcerative colitis or Crohn's disease, or a healthy co-twin of an affected twin (not recorded which). The chain is built from TRBV5-1 and TRBJ1-1. This CDR3 reads CASRSLTSGETNTEAFF. Filled out from reference TRBV5-1 and TRBJ1-1, the complete variable domain reads KAGVTQTPRYLIKTRGQQVTLSCSPISGHRSVSWYQQTPGQGLQFLFEYFSETQRNKGNFPGRFSGRQFSNSRSEMNVSTLELGDSALYLCASRSLTSGETNTEAFFGQGTRLTVV.